This TCR beta chain was observed in a study of cytotoxic CD8 clonotypes in ibrutinib-treated CLL. Study-level information: Partial response was seen in about 25 patients and complete response in 2; after median roughly 66 months, about 14 stayed remitted, around twelve progressed.

Using immunoSEQ multiplex PCR, the repertoire was profiled, and TCRdb retains in-frame clones only, with some absent. The sample includes hundreds of thousands of clones, roughly 70% of them seen just once. The germline V gene has CDR1 MGHRA and CDR2 YSYEKL. The CDR3 covers 14 residues. V lost 0 bases and J 1 base, leaving 7 bases between the germline ends. Cryopreserved PBMCs supplied about 1.9 micrograms of genomic DNA for TCR beta libraries. This chain links TRBV4-1 with TRBJ2-7, with D unclear. The source is a human donor with chronic lymphocytic leukemia. The sequenced sample was PBMCs, obtained after 24 months of ibrutinib treatment. CDR3 DNA sequence: TGCGCCAGCAGCCAAGATGGCGCTTCCTACGAGCAGTACTTC. This encodes CASSQDGASYEQYF.